This T cell receptor beta chain was recorded in a study of blood T cell repertoires in COVID-19. Whole-study context: Both acute and convalescent COVID-19 samples were obtained from the United States, Italy and Spain. The cDNA or gDNA used as material had been derived from T cells, B-cell-depleted T cells, or PBMCs.

Trimming took 0 bases from V and 12 from J, leaving 12 bases between them. This CDR3 region has 13 residues. Germline V CDR1 and CDR2: MNHEY, SVGAGI. Under the authors' procedure: How many nucleated cells were present was estimated from reference gene primer amplification. Data came from immunoSEQ multiplex PCR; TCRdb stores just in-frame clones and leaves some out. The V and J calls and clone size come from that table; D and trimming were worked out from the DNA. The sample includes 98,000 or so clones, less than 90% of them seen just once. V is TRBV6-5 and J is TRBJ2-1, with a possible D match to TRBD1 (5 bases). The sample was peripheral blood. This TCR was sampled from a human donor in a cohort sampled during active COVID-19. CDR3 bases: TGTGCCAGCAGTTACTCGCAGGGTAGGGTGCAGTTCTTC. It encodes CASSYSQGRVQFF.